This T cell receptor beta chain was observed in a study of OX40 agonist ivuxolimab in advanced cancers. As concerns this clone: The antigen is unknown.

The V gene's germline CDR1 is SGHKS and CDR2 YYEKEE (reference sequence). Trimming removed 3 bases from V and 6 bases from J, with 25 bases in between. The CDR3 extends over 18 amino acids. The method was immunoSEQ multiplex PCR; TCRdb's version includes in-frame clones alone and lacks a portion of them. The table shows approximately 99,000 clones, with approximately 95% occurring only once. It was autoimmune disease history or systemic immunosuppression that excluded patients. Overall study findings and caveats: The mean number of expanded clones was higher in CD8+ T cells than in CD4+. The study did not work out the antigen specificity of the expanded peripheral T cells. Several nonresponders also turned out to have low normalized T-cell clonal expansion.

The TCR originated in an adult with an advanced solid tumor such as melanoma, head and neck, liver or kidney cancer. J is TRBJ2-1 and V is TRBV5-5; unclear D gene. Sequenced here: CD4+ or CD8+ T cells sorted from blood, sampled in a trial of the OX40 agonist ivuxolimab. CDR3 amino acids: CASSSPPVVRQLGNEQFF. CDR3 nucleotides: TGTGCCAGCAGCTCCCCACCCGTAGTCAGGCAGTTGGGCAATGAGCAGTTCTTC.